This T cell receptor (beta chain) derives from a study of long-term antiretroviral therapy in people with HIV. Study-wide points: Diversity went up after ART and still fell short of transplant donor controls. It was not possible to obtain data on ART adherence, viral resistance or therapy changes.

Assay version v3.0 of immunoSEQ was used, and it was run at survey level. Profiled with immunoSEQ multiplex PCR; TCRdb holds only in-frame clones, not every one. Of some 33,000 clones in the sample, over 75% were seen once. A remark on this clone: The antigen remains undetermined.

This clonotype was sampled from a man between 18 and 29 years old with HIV. Sequences were derived from unsorted PBMCs, sampled 0.6 years after starting antiretroviral therapy.

CDR3: CASSVPRSGSRRAGELFF. CDR3 in DNA: TGTGCCAGCAGCGTGCCCCGTAGCGGGAGCCGTAGGGCCGGGGAGCTGTTTTTT. This chain joins TRBV9 and TRBJ2-2; 9 nucleotides agree with TRBD2. V shed 2 bases, J shed 6 bases, and the junction held 14 bases outside the gene matches. Germline assignment: CDR1 SGDLS and CDR2 YYNGEE. The CDR3 covers 18 residues.